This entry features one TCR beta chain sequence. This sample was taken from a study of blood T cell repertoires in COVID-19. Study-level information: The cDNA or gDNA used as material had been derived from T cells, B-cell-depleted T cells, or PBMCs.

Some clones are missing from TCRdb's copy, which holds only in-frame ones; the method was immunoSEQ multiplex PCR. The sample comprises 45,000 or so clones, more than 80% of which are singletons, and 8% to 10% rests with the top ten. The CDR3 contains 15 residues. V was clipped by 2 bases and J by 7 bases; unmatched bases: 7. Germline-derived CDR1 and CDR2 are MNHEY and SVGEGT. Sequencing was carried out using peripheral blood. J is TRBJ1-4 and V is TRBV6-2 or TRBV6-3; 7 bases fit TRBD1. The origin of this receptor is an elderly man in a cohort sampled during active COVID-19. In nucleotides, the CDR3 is TGTGCCAGCAGTTACGGGAGGACAGGTTCTGAAAAACTGTTTTTT. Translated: CASSYGRTGSEKLFF.